The rows below give T cell receptor beta chains drawn from one sample of a study of cytomegalovirus exposure and HLA in healthy donors. Generated by immunoSEQ multiplex PCR, the TCRdb table keeps only in-frame clones and is missing some. This table has 95,000 to 110,000 clones, 70% to 85% appearing once. The sequencing sample was made of PBMCs. These receptors all stem from a male donor in good health and CMV-seronegative. Both conserved end residues are trimmed from each CDR3. Each record gives: CDR3 length, V gene, J gene, CDR3 protein.

>15|TRBV19|TRBJ2-3
ASSIDRTSGRTDTQY
>11|TRBV7-6|TRBJ2-3
ASSLVAADTQY
>12|TRBV30|TRBJ1-5
AWSSGSSNQPQH
>12|TRBV18|TRBJ2-7
ASSRTGEGYEQY
>14|TRBV19|TRBJ2-5
ASSPRLAGVGETQY
>11|TRBV27|TRBJ1-5
ASWGRVGQPQH
>12|TRBV7-2|TRBJ2-2
ASSPGWHTGELF
>12|TRBV27|TRBJ2-7
ASSWVMGGYEQY
>12|TRBV6-5|TRBJ2-1
ASRGTSGINEQF
>13|TRBV27|TRBJ1-6
ASTSPHQGNSPLH
>16|TRBV19|NA
ASSIARKPSVPSYEQY
>11|TRBV7-9|TRBJ1-2
ASSSTGPYGYT
>14|TRBV15|TRBJ1-1
ATSRSRDSINTEAF
>14|TRBV5-4|TRBJ2-1
ASSLDSYRPYNEQF
>9|TRBV6-6|TRBJ2-5
ASGLSREQY
>14|TRBV29-1|TRBJ2-1
SVTPRLVQAYNEQF
>10|TRBV7-9|TRBJ2-5
ASSVLLETQY
>13|TRBV10-1|TRBJ2-3
ASSEVGGRSDTQY
>12|TRBV7-9|TRBJ2-3
ASSFTDTTDTQY
>12|TRBV5-4|TRBJ2-3
ASRLAGAIGTQY
>15|TRBV5-1|TRBJ2-7
ASSPRGGTSGSNEQY
>11|TRBV19|TRBJ2-1
ASSKSSYNEQF
>14|TRBV5-1|TRBJ1-4
ASRRIYRGTNEKLF
>12|TRBV7-9|TRBJ2-7
ASSPIQGAYEQY
>13|TRBV6-6|TRBJ1-5
ASSHEGQLNQPQH
>14|TRBV5-1|TRBJ2-1
ASSLVPTSGSNEQF
>14|TRBV19|TRBJ2-1
ASSSSLAGGYNEQF
>16|TRBV6-1|TRBJ2-1
ASSEQGQGNPSRHEQF
>12|TRBV18|TRBJ2-7
ASSPQTTFYEQY
>13|TRBV7-9|TRBJ2-5
ASSFRGRLQETQY
>13|TRBV11-3|TRBJ2-7
ASSPSGGRRGEQY
>11|TRBV7-7|TRBJ1-1
ASSLQENTEAF
>10|TRBV30|TRBJ1-1
AWSRGARGAF
>11|TRBV6-1|TRBJ2-1
ASSERELYEQF
>14|TRBV5-8|TRBJ1-1
ASSSGTDKMNTEAF
>11|TRBV29-1|TRBJ2-1
STTSGSYNEQF
>11|TRBV7-9|TRBJ1-2
ASSPGFRDGYT
>13|TRBV25-1|TRBJ2-7
ASSEHDRSPYEQY
>13|TRBV7-3|TRBJ2-1
ASSQAGGPGREQF
>11|TRBV27|TRBJ1-2
ASKLTDSYGYT